These 11 T cell receptor beta chains originate from one sample sequenced in a study of blood T cell repertoires in COVID-19. Only in-frame clones appear in the TCRdb table, and some are missing; sequencing was by immunoSEQ multiplex PCR. In the table there are some 130,000 clones, around 88% of which are singletons. The source material was peripheral blood. The receptors come from a man aged 50-60 years with acute or convalescent COVID-19.

V is TRBV5-4 and J is TRBJ2-3; the D gene is possibly TRBD2 (6 bases). Trimming cost V 10 bases and J 1 base, with 10 bases left between them. The CDR3 spans 12 residues. CDR1 is SGHNT and CDR2 is YYREEE in the germline V gene (reference sequence). The CDR3 loop is CAGGSGTDTQYF. Written as DNA, the CDR3 is TGTGCCGGGGGGTCTGGCACAGATACGCAGTATTTT.

The gene calls are TRBV20-1 and TRBJ1-4, with no clear D. The germline V and J ends were trimmed by 3 bases and 4 bases, with 6 bases remaining between them. The CDR3 is 12 residues long. Germline V gene sequence: CDR1 DFQATT, CDR2 SNEGSKA (reference sequence). The CDR3 here is CSASANNEKLFF. As DNA, the CDR3 is TGCAGTGCTAGTGCCAATAATGAAAAACTGTTTTTT.

This chain connects TRBV3-1 (or the pseudogene TRBV3-2) to TRBJ1-2; 7 bases map to TRBD1. Trimming cost V 0 bases and J 4 bases; bases outside gene matches: 2. This CDR3 has 14 residues. Germline CDR1 and CDR2: LGHDT and YNNKEL (reference sequence). The CDR3 nucleotides read TGTGCCAGCAGCCAAGAACCAGGGGGCTATGGCTACACCTTC. Its protein product is CASSQEPGGYGYTF.

This chain joins TRBV21-1 and TRBJ2-5; TRBD1 is taken as the D call from the table, unchecked against the DNA. TRBV21-1 is assigned pseudogene status. The length of the CDR3 is 15 residues. CDR3 nucleotides: TGTGCCAGCAGCAAAGTTAGACAGGGTTCAGAGACCCAGTACTTC. Translated: CASSKVRQGSETQYF.

J is TRBJ1-1 and V is TRBV7-9; 7 bases are shared with TRBD1. This CDR3 has 16 residues. The V and J ends lost 5 bases and 0 bases, in that order; junction bases with no gene match: 9. Germline V CDR1 and CDR2: SEHNR, FQNEAQ (reference sequence). The CDR3 is CASSPYRGPMNTEAFF. The CDR3 DNA reads as TGTGCCAGCAGCCCCTACAGGGGACCTATGAACACTGAAGCTTTCTTT.

The chain recombines TRBV6-4 with TRBJ2-1, with TRBD1 matching 11 bases. Trimming at V came to 2 bases and at J to 6 bases, leaving 6 bases not matched to a gene. The CDR3 is made up of 16 amino acids. Germline V gene sequence: CDR1 MRHNA, CDR2 SNTAGT. The CDR3 bases are TGTGCCAGCAGTGACCCCGGACAGGGGGCTAGCAATGAGCAGTTCTTC. This encodes CASSDPGQGASNEQFF.

The chain links TRBV28 to TRBJ1-1; D remains unclear. V lost 3 bases and J 5 bases, leaving 16 bases between the germline ends. Germline loops: CDR1 MDHEN, CDR2 SYDVKM. This CDR3 has 15 residues. CDR3 amino acids: CASSFVRARGTEAFF. The CDR3, as DNA: TGTGCCAGCAGTTTTGTGCGGGCGCGAGGGACTGAAGCTTTCTTT.

This chain joins TRBV30 and TRBJ1-6; perhaps TRBD1 as D (5 bases). The CDR3 runs 15 residues. Germline-derived CDR1 and CDR2 are GTSNPN and SVGIG (reference sequence). The V end lost 3 bases, the J end lost 3 bases, and 12 bases lay between the germline ends. The CDR3 DNA reads TGTGCCTGGAGCCCCGTTGACAGCTATAATTCACCCCTCCACTTT. Amino acid sequence: CAWSPVDSYNSPLHF.

This clone was recorded a few times. This rearrangement joins TRBV10-3 to TRBJ2-7; 10 bases fit TRBD2. This CDR3 has 14 residues. The V segment lost 6 bases and the J segment 0 bases; nucleotides outside the gene matches: 2. The germline V gene encodes CDR1 ENHRY and CDR2 SYGVKD. Here the CDR3 reads CAIRTSGASYEQYF. CDR3 DNA sequence: TGTGCCATCAGAACTAGCGGGGCCTCCTACGAGCAGTACTTC.

V usage is TRBV3-1 (or the pseudogene TRBV3-2) and J usage is TRBJ1-5; unclear D gene. Germline V gene data show CDR1 as LGHDT and CDR2 as YNNKEL (reference sequence). The CDR3 length is 14 residues. V shed 3 bases and J shed 3 bases, with 9 bases lying between them. The CDR3 is CASSHRGSNQPQHF. The CDR3 coding sequence is TGTGCCAGCAGCCACCGGGGTTCCAATCAGCCCCAGCATTTT.

The chain combines TRBV2 with TRBJ2-3, with D perhaps TRBD2 (5 bases). CDR1 SNHLY and CDR2 FYNNEI come from the germline V gene. V shed 6 bases and J shed 1 base, with 11 bases lying between them. The CDR3 spans 14 residues. The CDR3 is CASRWVRGTDTQYF. CDR3 coding DNA: TGTGCCAGCAGGTGGGTGCGGGGCACAGATACGCAGTATTTT.